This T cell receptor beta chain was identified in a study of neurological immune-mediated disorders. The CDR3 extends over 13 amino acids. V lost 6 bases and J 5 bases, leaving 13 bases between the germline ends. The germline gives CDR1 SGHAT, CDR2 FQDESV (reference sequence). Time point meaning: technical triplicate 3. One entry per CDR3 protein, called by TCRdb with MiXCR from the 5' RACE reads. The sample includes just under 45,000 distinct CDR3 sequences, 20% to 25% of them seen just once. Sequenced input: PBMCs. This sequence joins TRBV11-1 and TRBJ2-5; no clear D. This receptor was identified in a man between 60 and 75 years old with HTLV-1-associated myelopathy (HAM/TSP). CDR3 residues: CASSPRYGETQYF. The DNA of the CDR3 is TGTGCCAGCAGTCCTCGTTACGGGGAGACCCAGTACTTC.